The 5 T cell receptor beta chains reported below all come from one sample, sequenced in a study of CD8+ T cells in alopecia areata. RNA extraction and reverse transcription yielded cDNA as sequencing template. Generated by immunoSEQ multiplex PCR, the TCRdb table keeps only in-frame clones and is missing some. The sample lists fewer than 250,000 clones; approximately 56% were seen once. Treatment noted: oral pan-JAK inhibitor, 5-10 mg twice daily. Sequenced material: CD4+ T cells sorted from blood, taken at week 4, from a patient treated with tofacitinib. These receptors came from a human donor with alopecia areata.

This clone has a single count. V and J are TRBV30 and TRBJ2-5, with 7 positions matching TRBD2. Germline CDR1 GTSNPN, CDR2 SVGIG (reference sequence). The CDR3 spans 13 residues. J was trimmed by 3 bases and V by 3 bases; bases with no gene match: 4. DNA of the CDR3: TGTGCCTGGAGGGCTAGCGGAAAAGAGACCCAGTACTTC. Residues: CAWRASGKETQYF.

V usage is TRBV9 and J usage is TRBJ1-2; D possibly corresponds to TRBD1 (6 bases). The ends were cut back, 4 bases at V and 4 bases at J, with 17 bases in the middle. The CDR3 consists of 15 residues. Looked up from germline, CDR1 is SGDLS and CDR2 is YYNGEE. The DNA of the CDR3 is TGTGCCAGCAGCAACCGGGACAAGCTTACCTATGGCTACACCTTC. This gives the protein CASSNRDKLTYGYTF.

There are a few counts of this clone. Within the sample, other DNA sequences also encode this same CDR3. The V and J genes are TRBV30 and TRBJ1-3, with D unclear. The CDR3 runs 11 residues. Trimming pared 4 bases from V and 1 base from J, leaving 2 bases between. CDR1 and CDR2 (germline): GTSNPN, SVGIG (reference sequence). CDR3 residues: CAWTSGNTIYF. In DNA, the CDR3 is TGTGCCTGGACATCTGGAAACACCATATATTTT.

This chain links TRBV29-1 with TRBJ2-1; D tentatively reads TRBD1 or TRBD2 (5 bases each). Germline V gene data show CDR1 as SQVTM and CDR2 as ANQGSEA. V was trimmed by 7 bases and J by 1 base, leaving 11 bases between them. The CDR3 has 13 amino acids. The CDR3 sequence is CSAGALSYNEQFF. The CDR3 nucleotides read TGCAGCGCCGGGGCGTTATCCTACAATGAGCAGTTCTTC.

This clone has a count of ten or more. The chain is built from TRBV7-9 and TRBJ1-1; D gene ambiguous. The CDR3 runs to 18 residues. In germline, CDR1 is SEHNR, CDR2 FQNEAQ (reference sequence). V was pared by 3 bases and J by 1 base, with 21 bases between. DNA for the CDR3: TGTGCCAGCAGCTTTGGCACAGACACAACAACCAAGAACACTGAAGCTTTCTTT. This gives the protein CASSFGTDTTTKNTEAFF.